This T cell receptor (delta chain) emerged from a study of γδ T cells in repeated Plasmodium falciparum infection. The overall study: The natural-infection arm compared Malian children under seasonal malaria with matched Australian children. Donors had four controlled P. falciparum NF54 infections over about 640 days. Each infection was followed by sampling at 21 days, plus baseline and some pre-infection draws. General study findings and limits: Vdelta2-negative gammadelta repertoires appeared less diverse and less shared in Malian than Australian children.

Gammadelta T cells were flow-sorted from PBMC into Vgamma9/Vdelta2+ and Vdelta2-negative populations for bulk analysis. Germline assignment: CDR1 TSWWSYY and CDR2 QGS. The CDR3 totals 22 residues. This clone was recorded a few times. Its antigen is unknown. The protein that TCRdb holds for this DNA derives from a much larger clone and differs from the translated DNA at residue 21, which likely indicates a read error; the protein shown here is translated from the DNA. TCRdb repeated clone calling on the multiplex PCR reads with CATT. Of around 49,000 delta-chain clones in the sample, 1.5% to 2% were seen once.

The sample taken for sequencing was gamma-delta T cells from blood. TRDV1 is the V gene, and the J gene was not called; the D call TRDD3 from the table was never checked on the DNA. This receptor was taken from a pool of human donors (malaria-infected and uninfected, not separated). CDR3 coding DNA: TGTGCTCTTGGGGAACTTGTGCTCATGAATACTCTGGGGGCTACGTACACCGATAAACTCACCTTT. This gives the protein CALGELVLMNTLGATYTDKLTF.